Following are 10 T cell receptor beta chains from one sample sequenced in a study of T cell clones after liver transplantation. Sequencing was performed with immunoSEQ multiplex PCR; in TCRdb, only in-frame clones are kept and a portion is missing. The sample consists of about 99,000 clones, around 80% of them appearing once. This specimen consisted of CD4+ T cells from blood, obtained around 49 months after liver transplant. These TCRs come from a human patient who received a liver transplant. Certain T cells may be donor cells from the graft.

The chain couples TRBV28 to TRBJ2-3; maybe TRBD2 (7 bases). Germline V lookup: CDR1 MDHEN, CDR2 SYDVKM. This CDR3 region has 16 residues. Trimming pared 7 bases from V and 1 base from J, leaving 18 bases between. The CDR3, as DNA: TGTGCCAGCACCGTAGGGGGGGGCGGAGGCACAGATACGCAGTATTTT. Translating it yields CASTVGGGGGTDTQYF.

This clone was picked up one time. The gene calls are TRBV11-2 and TRBJ1-1, with no clear D. This CDR3 spans 15 amino acids. Germline V gene data show CDR1 as SGHAT and CDR2 as FQNNGV. V gave up 5 bases and J gave up 1 base, with 14 bases separating them. This CDR3 is CASSHSREKNTEAFF. CDR3 coding DNA: TGTGCCAGCAGCCATTCGAGAGAGAAGAACACTGAAGCTTTCTTT.

V is TRBV6-5 and J is TRBJ1-1; TRBD1 is a possible D gene (6 bases). The CDR3 totals 13 residues. Germline values: CDR1 MNHEY, CDR2 SVGAGI. The V gene lost 6 bases and the J gene lost 5 bases, with 13 bases spanning the gap. Here the CDR3 reads CASRGIRGTEAFF. The CDR3 DNA sequence: TGTGCCAGCAGAGGCATAAGGGGGACTGAAGCTTTCTTT.

The rearrangement links TRBV7-9 to TRBJ1-5; D call uncertain. This CDR3 region has 13 residues. The germline CDR1 and CDR2 sequences are SEHNR and FQNEAQ (reference sequence). V gave up 2 bases and J gave up 6 bases, with 8 bases separating them. For the CDR3, the DNA is TGTGCCAGCAGCTTAAATTCCGGTCAGCCCCAGCATTTT. This codes for CASSLNSGQPQHF.

Here the CDR3 DNA reads TGCGCCAGCAGCCAGAGACAGGGAAACGAGCAGTACTTC. Translated, it gives CASSQRQGNEQYF. The chain joins TRBV4-1 to TRBJ2-7; 7 nucleotides match TRBD1. V lost 3 bases, J lost 5 bases, and 4 bases stayed unmatched. Germline V CDR1 and CDR2: MGHRA, YSYEKL. This CDR3 has 13 amino acids.

The V and J genes are TRBV18 and TRBJ1-3; D remains unclear. The CDR3 loop spans 15 amino acids. Per the germline V gene, CDR1 is KGHSH and CDR2 is LQKENI. Trimming took off 2 bases at V and 0 bases at J, with 8 bases between the two ends. In DNA form, the CDR3 reads TGTGCCAGCTCACCAGACCCGAGCTCTGGAAACACCATATATTTT. This encodes CASSPDPSSGNTIYF.

V and J are TRBV18 and TRBJ1-1; D gene ambiguous. This CDR3 is built from 15 residues. The germline gives CDR1 KGHSH, CDR2 LQKENI. V dropped 6 bases and J dropped 4 bases, with 18 bases sitting between them. The chain's CDR3 is CASSPTVGRITEAFF. CDR3 bases: TGTGCCAGCTCTCCCACAGTCGGGAGGATCACTGAAGCTTTCTTT.

V gene TRBV12-5 combines with J gene TRBJ1-1; TRBD1 might be the D (5 bases). Trimming removed 0 bases from V and 1 base from J, with 12 bases in between. CDR1 is LGHNT, CDR2 FRNRAP, per germline. This CDR3 spans 16 amino acids. The CDR3 protein is CASGLVQGRGNTEAFF. In nucleotides, the CDR3 is TGTGCTAGTGGTTTGGTGCAGGGAAGAGGGAACACTGAAGCTTTCTTT.

The V gene is TRBV2, the J gene TRBJ2-2; TRBD1 is a possible D gene (5 bases). Germline CDR1 reads SNHLY; CDR2 reads FYNNEI. V was trimmed by 4 bases and J by 3 bases, leaving 21 bases between them. The CDR3 loop spans 18 amino acids. The chain's CDR3 is CASSGRRGTSTYTGELFF. The CDR3 DNA is TGTGCCAGCAGTGGCCGAAGGGGAACATCTACTTACACCGGGGAGCTGTTTTTT. Full variable domain (missing parts from reference TRBV2 and TRBJ2-2): EPEVTQTPSHQVTQMGQEVILRCVPISNHLYFYWYRQILGQKVEFLVSFYNNEISEKSEIFDDQFSVERPDGSNFTLKIRSTKLEDSAMYFCASSGRRGTSTYTGELFFGEGSRLTVL.

J is TRBJ1-2 and V is TRBV29-1, with TRBD1 matching 8 bases. The CDR3 is 14 residues long. Germline lookup yields CDR1 SQVTM and CDR2 ANQGSEA. Trimming took 7 bases from V and 4 from J; bases not matched to a gene: 11. The CDR3 sequence is CSAHLRGQGYGYTF. The DNA for the CDR3 is TGCAGCGCTCATCTCAGGGGGCAGGGCTATGGCTACACCTTC.